This T cell receptor beta chain was sequenced during a study of CD8+ T cells in alopecia areata. CDR3 size: 14 residues. Per germline, CDR1 SGHRS and CDR2 YFSETQ. The ends were cut back, 3 bases at V and 4 bases at J, with 10 bases in the middle. This clone was recorded a few times. Reverse transcribed after extraction, RNA yielded cDNA as the sequencing template. Here immunoSEQ multiplex PCR was the method, and the copy in TCRdb shows in-frame clones only, minus some. The repertoire includes 100,000 to 120,000 clones, approximately 51% of them detected once, and approximately 3.1% sits in the top ten. Regarding treatment: oral pan-JAK inhibitor, 5-10 mg twice daily.

The gene calls are TRBV5-1 and TRBJ2-2; TRBD1 might be the D (7 bases). The sequencing here drew on CD4+ T cells sorted from blood, taken at week 24, from a patient treated with tofacitinib. The receptor's source is a human donor with alopecia areata. The CDR3 sequence: CASSWRDSTGELFF. CDR3 bases: TGCGCCAGCAGCTGGCGGGACAGCACCGGGGAGCTGTTTTTT.